These T cell receptor beta chains were read from a single sample in a study of identical twins. A single record per CDR3 protein comes from TCRdb applying MiXCR to the 5' RACE reads. The data hold about 150,000 distinct CDR3 sequences, with around 3.4% observed a single time. The sequenced sample was memory T cells sorted from blood. These receptors all stem from a man aged 18-30 years in good health. The CDR3 runs from the conserved cysteine through the conserved F or W. Each record gives: CDR3 length, J gene, V gene, CDR3 protein.

CDR3 length: 16; J gene: TRBJ2-7; V gene: TRBV5-1; CDR3 protein: CASSLEGGGSSYEQYF
CDR3 length: 14; J gene: TRBJ1-6; V gene: TRBV10-3; CDR3 protein: CAISESMGDSPLHF
CDR3 length: 13; J gene: TRBJ1-5; V gene: TRBV12-3/TRBV12-4; CDR3 protein: CASSQSRDQPQHF
CDR3 length: 14; J gene: TRBJ2-1; V gene: TRBV7-3; CDR3 protein: CASSLTPSINEQFF
CDR3 length: 15; J gene: TRBJ2-2; V gene: TRBV19; CDR3 protein: CASSIYGRNTGELFF
CDR3 length: 15; J gene: TRBJ1-5; V gene: TRBV5-1; CDR3 protein: CASSPLAGSGQPQHF
CDR3 length: 14; J gene: TRBJ2-1; V gene: TRBV12-5; CDR3 protein: CASGRGTSYNEQFF
CDR3 length: 15; J gene: TRBJ2-7; V gene: TRBV4-3; CDR3 protein: CASSQEGTSDNEQYF
CDR3 length: 14; J gene: TRBJ2-3; V gene: TRBV7-3; CDR3 protein: CASSSLGSTDTQYF
CDR3 length: 15; J gene: TRBJ1-5; V gene: TRBV7-2; CDR3 protein: CASSLRTGFTQPQHF
CDR3 length: 17; J gene: TRBJ2-3; V gene: TRBV18; CDR3 protein: CASSPPVGSGTSNTQYF
CDR3 length: 17; J gene: TRBJ2-6; V gene: TRBV6-2/TRBV6-3; CDR3 protein: CASSSRDRGPGANVLTF
CDR3 length: 13; J gene: TRBJ2-1; V gene: TRBV5-6; CDR3 protein: CASSLAGGIEQFF
CDR3 length: 12; J gene: TRBJ1-5; V gene: TRBV5-1; CDR3 protein: CASSTDTGPQHF
CDR3 length: 13; J gene: TRBJ2-5; V gene: TRBV27; CDR3 protein: CASSHSGEETQYF
CDR3 length: 14; J gene: TRBJ1-5; V gene: TRBV6-1; CDR3 protein: CASRQGQYNQPQHF
CDR3 length: 14; J gene: TRBJ2-5; V gene: TRBV11-2; CDR3 protein: CASRRVYSQETQYF
CDR3 length: 14; J gene: TRBJ1-1; V gene: TRBV7-9; CDR3 protein: CASSSTAGNTEAFF
CDR3 length: 14; J gene: TRBJ1-5; V gene: TRBV7-3; CDR3 protein: CASSFGGQGQPQHF
CDR3 length: 14; J gene: TRBJ2-5; V gene: TRBV20-1; CDR3 protein: CSARGASGKETQYF
CDR3 length: 15; J gene: TRBJ2-6; V gene: TRBV19; CDR3 protein: CATGQGAAGANVLTF
CDR3 length: 16; J gene: TRBJ2-1; V gene: TRBV18; CDR3 protein: CASSPPMTPSYNEQFF
CDR3 length: 14; J gene: TRBJ2-7; V gene: TRBV9; CDR3 protein: CASSAPGLNYEQYF
CDR3 length: 14; J gene: TRBJ2-2; V gene: TRBV28; CDR3 protein: CASSFPTYTGELFF
CDR3 length: 14; J gene: TRBJ2-1; V gene: TRBV2; CDR3 protein: CASSEEPGQRVQFF
CDR3 length: 13; J gene: TRBJ1-1; V gene: TRBV12-3/TRBV12-4; CDR3 protein: CASRNLGRTEAFF
CDR3 length: 15; J gene: TRBJ2-3; V gene: TRBV20-1; CDR3 protein: CSARDWAGSTDTQYF
CDR3 length: 15; J gene: TRBJ2-3; V gene: TRBV5-6; CDR3 protein: CASSKTGEFTDTQYF
CDR3 length: 12; J gene: TRBJ2-1; V gene: TRBV24-1; CDR3 protein: CATSDQSSAQFF
CDR3 length: 19; J gene: TRBJ2-1; V gene: TRBV5-4; CDR3 protein: CASSSFGTGGLRPYNEQFF
CDR3 length: 17; J gene: TRBJ2-2; V gene: TRBV7-8; CDR3 protein: CASSQKPGGANTGELFF
CDR3 length: 14; J gene: TRBJ2-2; V gene: TRBV5-5; CDR3 protein: CATSGREPTGELFF
CDR3 length: 12; J gene: TRBJ2-1; V gene: TRBV3-1; CDR3 protein: CASRSQGGAKFF
CDR3 length: 13; J gene: TRBJ2-6; V gene: TRBV12-3/TRBV12-4; CDR3 protein: CASSLRGANVLTF
CDR3 length: 14; J gene: TRBJ1-5; V gene: TRBV20-1; CDR3 protein: CSARDWGTGGPQHF
CDR3 length: 12; J gene: TRBJ2-6; V gene: TRBV4-2; CDR3 protein: CASSLNSRVLTF
CDR3 length: 16; J gene: TRBJ1-1; V gene: TRBV6-5; CDR3 protein: CASSYPGQGAYTEAFF
CDR3 length: 14; J gene: TRBJ1-1; V gene: TRBV3-1; CDR3 protein: CASSRGITNTEAFF
CDR3 length: 14; J gene: TRBJ2-4; V gene: TRBV28; CDR3 protein: CASSPHTLGNIQYF
CDR3 length: 14; J gene: TRBJ2-1; V gene: TRBV5-5; CDR3 protein: CASSSRTKNNEQFF
CDR3 length: 15; J gene: TRBJ2-1; V gene: TRBV7-8; CDR3 protein: CASSIRTASYNEQFF
CDR3 length: 14; J gene: TRBJ2-2; V gene: TRBV28; CDR3 protein: CASSSGQNTGELFF
CDR3 length: 13; J gene: TRBJ2-1; V gene: TRBV3-1; CDR3 protein: CASSQGQGGLQFF
CDR3 length: 17; J gene: TRBJ2-1; V gene: TRBV10-3; CDR3 protein: CAISESGTFFAYNEQFF
CDR3 length: 14; J gene: TRBJ2-5; V gene: TRBV5-1; CDR3 protein: CASSSTGGEETQYF
CDR3 length: 16; J gene: TRBJ2-5; V gene: TRBV20-1; CDR3 protein: CSARLPAGGLQETQYF
CDR3 length: 13; J gene: TRBJ2-1; V gene: TRBV10-3; CDR3 protein: CAIRSGRGDEQFF
CDR3 length: 12; J gene: TRBJ1-3; V gene: TRBV12-5; CDR3 protein: CASGPGRHTIYF
CDR3 length: 13; J gene: TRBJ2-7; V gene: TRBV3-1; CDR3 protein: CASSQGSSYEQYF
CDR3 length: 15; J gene: TRBJ2-3; V gene: TRBV29-1; CDR3 protein: CSLGLAGGRGDTQYF
CDR3 length: 14; J gene: TRBJ1-1; V gene: TRBV27; CDR3 protein: CASGRSSQNTEAFF
CDR3 length: 11; J gene: TRBJ2-1; V gene: TRBV6-5; CDR3 protein: CASSSLYEQFF
CDR3 length: 13; J gene: TRBJ1-1; V gene: TRBV14; CDR3 protein: CASSLTDGTEAFF
CDR3 length: 14; J gene: TRBJ1-5; V gene: TRBV7-2; CDR3 protein: CASSFDTRNQPQHF
CDR3 length: 12; J gene: TRBJ1-1; V gene: TRBV5-1; CDR3 protein: CASSAGVTEAFF